This T cell receptor (beta chain) came from a study of cytomegalovirus exposure and HLA in healthy donors. Concerning this clone: Its target is not known.

Study-level findings and limits: While the bulk of TCR sequences proved rare, some public TCRs turned up in many donors. The finding came from a later analysis; first-cohort TCR clusters tended to co-occur in the 120 or so validation repertoires. The authors enumerated over 150 TCR beta chains as linked to cytomegalovirus.

Repertoires were generated with immunoSEQ multiplex PCR, while TCRdb's copy carries only in-frame clones and drops some. The data contain roughly 140,000 clones, around 86% of them singletons. The specimen sequenced was PBMCs. The sequence was obtained from a man younger than 35 in good health and CMV-seropositive.

Written as DNA, the CDR3 is TGTGCCAGCAGCGGAGGCCTGCACACTGAAGCTTTCTTT. Its translation is CASSGGLHTEAFF. This chain joins TRBV11-3 and TRBJ1-1; D is uncertain. Trimming removed 5 bases from V and 3 bases from J, with 10 bases in between. CDR1 and CDR2 from the germline V gene are SGHNT and YENEEA. The CDR3 runs 13 residues.